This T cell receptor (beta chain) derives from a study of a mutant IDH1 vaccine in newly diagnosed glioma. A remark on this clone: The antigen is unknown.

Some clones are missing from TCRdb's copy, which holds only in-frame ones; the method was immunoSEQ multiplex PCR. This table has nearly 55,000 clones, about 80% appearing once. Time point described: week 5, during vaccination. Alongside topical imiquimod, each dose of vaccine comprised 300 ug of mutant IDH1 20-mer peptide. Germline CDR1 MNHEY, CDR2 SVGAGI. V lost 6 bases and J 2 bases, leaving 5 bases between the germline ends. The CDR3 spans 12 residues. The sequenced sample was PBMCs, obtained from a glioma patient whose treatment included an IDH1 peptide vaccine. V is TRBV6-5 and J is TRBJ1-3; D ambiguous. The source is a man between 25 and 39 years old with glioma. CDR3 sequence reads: CASRTPGNTIYF. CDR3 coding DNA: TGTGCCAGCAGGACCCCTGGAAACACCATATATTTT.